The TCR beta chain under discussion was sequenced for a study of T-cell reconstitution after alpha-beta-depleted transplantation in children. Preparation of the TCRbeta library was carried out with unique molecular identifiers. TCRdb reprocessed the PCR reads via MiXCR and lists one record per CDR3 protein. The top ten clones hold approximately 30% of a sample with about a million distinct CDR3 sequences, roughly 29% of them seen once. Findings of the study overall: Reportedly, only several hundred clones from non-depleted graft cells drove alpha-beta T-cell counts at about two months.

Germline V gene data show CDR1 as SNHLY and CDR2 as FYNNEI. V gave up 8 bases and J gave up 7 bases; unmatched junction bases: 13. CDR3 length equals 15 residues. In regard to this clonotype: Its antigen remains unidentified.

The rearrangement joins TRBV2 to TRBJ2-7, with TRBD1 identical over 11 bases. Material: PBMCs, mostly from graft donor cells, obtained 360 days after TCRalphabeta/CD19-depleted stem cell transplant. This clonotype was obtained from a boy under two years old who had a stem cell transplant for SCID, so the T cells may come from the graft donor. The CDR3 nucleotides are TGTGCCAGCCAATATCCGGGACAGGGGGTTCGGGAGCAGTACTTC. This codes for CASQYPGQGVREQYF.